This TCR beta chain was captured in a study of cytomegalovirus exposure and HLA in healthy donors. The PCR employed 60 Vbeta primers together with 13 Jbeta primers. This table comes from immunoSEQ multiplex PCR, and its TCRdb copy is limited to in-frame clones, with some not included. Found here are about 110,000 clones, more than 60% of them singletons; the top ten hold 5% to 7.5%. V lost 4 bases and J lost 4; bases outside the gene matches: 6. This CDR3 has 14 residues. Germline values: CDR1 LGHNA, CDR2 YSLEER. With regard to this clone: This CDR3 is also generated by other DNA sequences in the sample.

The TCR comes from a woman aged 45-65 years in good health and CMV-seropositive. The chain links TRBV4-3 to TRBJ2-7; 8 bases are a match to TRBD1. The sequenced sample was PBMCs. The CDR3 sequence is CASSRATGGYEQYF. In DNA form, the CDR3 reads TGCGCCAGCAGCCGTGCTACAGGGGGTTACGAGCAGTACTTC.